This T cell receptor beta chain emerged from a study of blood T cell repertoires in COVID-19. Study-level background: COVID-19 samples from acute and convalescent phases originated in the United States, Italy and Spain.

Per the original methods: Estimated nucleated cell counts came from reference gene primer amplification. This table comes from immunoSEQ multiplex PCR, and its TCRdb copy is limited to in-frame clones, with some not included. That table supplies the V and J calls and clone size; D and trimming were determined from the DNA. The table records approximately 300,000 clones, about 85% of them present only once. This CDR3 has 15 residues. Germline CDR1 reads LGHDT; CDR2 reads YNNKEL (reference sequence). V lost 5 bases to trimming and J lost 6 bases; unmatched junction nucleotides: 9. This receptor was obtained from a human donor with COVID-19, enrolled during active disease. The donor label of this sample is uncertain. The rearrangement links TRBV3-1 (or the pseudogene TRBV3-2) to TRBJ1-1; 10 bases are shared with TRBD1. Sequencing was performed on peripheral blood. CDR3 amino acids: CASSESAGQGPEAFF. In nucleotides, the CDR3 is TGTGCCAGCAGCGAGAGCGCGGGACAGGGGCCTGAAGCTTTCTTT.